The subject of this entry is one T cell receptor beta chain. Its antigen remains unidentified. The CDR3 is 11 residues long. Germline CDR1 SEHNR, CDR2 FQNEAQ (reference sequence). V was pared by 5 bases and J by 12 bases, with 13 bases between. This record belongs to a study of CD8 T cells in ankylosing spondylitis. General study findings and limits: It was reported that disease-linked clones were significantly enriched in matched ankylosing spondylitis synovial fluid. A TCR beta motif made of under 10 highly homologous variants seemed typical of ankylosing spondylitis blood.

TCRdb itself ran the 5' RACE reads through MiXCR, one entry per CDR3 protein. Among 200,000 to 300,000 distinct CDR3 sequences listed, more than 9% were seen once. The sequence derives from a male donor with ankylosing spondylitis or in good health (not recorded which). The chain combines TRBV7-9 with TRBJ1-2, with a tentative D call TRBD1 (6 bases). The source material was blood, either unsorted or a sorted T cell fraction (not recorded which). CDR3 in amino acids: CASSQGGSDTF. In DNA form, the CDR3 reads TGTGCCAGCAGCCAAGGGGGGTCCGACACCTTC.